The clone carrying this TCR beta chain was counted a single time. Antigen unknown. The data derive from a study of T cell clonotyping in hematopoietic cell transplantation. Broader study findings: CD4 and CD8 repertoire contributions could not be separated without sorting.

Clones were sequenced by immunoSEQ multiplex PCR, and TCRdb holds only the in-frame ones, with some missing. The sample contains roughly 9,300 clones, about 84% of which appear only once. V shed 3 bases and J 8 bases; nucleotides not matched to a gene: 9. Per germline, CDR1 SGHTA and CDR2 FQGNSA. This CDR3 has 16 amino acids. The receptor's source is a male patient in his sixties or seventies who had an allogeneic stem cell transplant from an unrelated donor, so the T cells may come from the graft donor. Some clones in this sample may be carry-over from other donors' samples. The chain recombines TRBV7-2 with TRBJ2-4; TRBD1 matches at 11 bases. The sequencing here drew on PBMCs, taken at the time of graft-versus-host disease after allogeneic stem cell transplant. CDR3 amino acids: CASSLRGQGAVDIQYF. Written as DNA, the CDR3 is TGTGCCAGCAGCTTGCGAGGACAGGGGGCTGTGGACATTCAGTACTTC.